This TCR beta chain was sequenced during a study of T cell repertoires in cytomegalovirus infection. Study-level findings and limits: What dominated the ex vivo response were HLA-C-restricted CMV-specific TCR beta clonotypes.

TCRdb fed the reads into MiXCR, producing one record per CDR3 protein. The data hold approximately 340,000 distinct CDR3 sequences, with about 29% observed a single time. Germline CDR1 reads SEHNR; CDR2 reads FQNEAQ (reference sequence). This CDR3 is 14 amino acids long. Trimming removed 5 bases from V and 7 bases from J, with 17 bases in between. To note about this clonotype: The antigen remains undetermined.

This receptor was identified in a human donor in good health (CMV status not recorded). Some clones in this sample may be carry-over from other donors' samples. The J gene is TRBJ1-1, the V gene TRBV7-9; D ambiguous. The input for sequencing was cultured PBMCs, taken from culture after CMV antigen stimulation. The CDR3 loop is CASSNPNKVYEAFF. The CDR3 DNA follows: TGTGCCAGCAGCAACCCGAACAAGGTGTATGAAGCTTTCTTT.